These 31 T cell receptor beta chains came from one sample sequenced in a study of CD8 T cells in ankylosing spondylitis. MiXCR was run by TCRdb on the 5' RACE reads, yielding one entry per CDR3 protein. The table shows more than 150,000 distinct CDR3 sequences, with 10% to 15% occurring only once. The material sequenced was blood, either unsorted or a sorted T cell fraction (not recorded which). Receptors were obtained from a female donor with ankylosing spondylitis or in good health (not recorded which).

In this sample, this clonotype turned up many times. J is TRBJ2-3 and V is TRBV25-1; no clear D. This CDR3 spans 12 amino acids. In germline, CDR1 is MGHDK, CDR2 SYGVNS. V shed 6 bases and J shed 5 bases, with 9 bases lying between them. The chain's CDR3 is CASSPWGDTQYF. For the CDR3, the DNA is TGTGCCAGCAGCCCTTGGGGAGATACGCAGTATTTT. The full variable domain, its missing parts supplied by reference TRBV25-1 and TRBJ2-3, is EADIYQTPRYLVIGTGKKITLECSQTMGHDKMYWYQQDPGMELHLIHYSYGVNSTEKGDLSSESTVSRIRTEHFPLTLESARPSHTSQYLCASSPWGDTQYFGPGTRLTVL.

This clonotype came up a few times. V gene TRBV29-1 combines with J gene TRBJ2-1; D is possibly TRBD1 (6 bases). The germline V and J ends were trimmed by 5 bases and 9 bases, with 23 bases remaining between them. CDR3 size: 15 residues. Germline assignment: CDR1 SQVTM and CDR2 ANQGSEA. CDR3 sequence: CSVLGPGAGSGEQFF. The CDR3 DNA is TGCAGCGTTCTTGGGCCAGGGGCAGGGAGCGGTGAGCAGTTCTTC.

The chain combines TRBV20-1 with TRBJ2-7, with D perhaps matching TRBD1 or TRBD2 (5 bases each). Trimming took off 5 bases at V and 7 bases at J, with 15 bases between the two ends. This CDR3 has 12 amino acids. Germline V gene data show CDR1 as DFQATT and CDR2 as SNEGSKA (reference sequence). CDR3 residues: CSAAQGPGEQYF. The CDR3 DNA follows: TGCAGTGCTGCCCAGGGACCCGGGGAGCAGTACTTC.

This clonotype showed up many times. The rearrangement links TRBV15 to TRBJ1-5; no clear D gene. V was trimmed by 3 bases and J by 4 bases, leaving 4 bases between them. The CDR3 has 12 residues. Germline loops: CDR1 LNHNV, CDR2 YYDKDF (reference sequence). The CDR3 sequence: CATSRQNQPQHF. CDR3 DNA: TGTGCCACCAGCAGGCAAAATCAGCCCCAGCATTTT.

This clonotype was counted many times. The chain has TRBV2 and TRBJ2-7; TRBD1 aligns across 8 bases. CDR1 is SNHLY, CDR2 FYNNEI, per germline. This CDR3 has 16 amino acids. J gave up 7 bases and V 9 bases, and 20 bases lay outside the gene matches. The CDR3 spells CASGDFEGTGVLEQYF. The CDR3, as DNA: TGTGCCAGTGGGGATTTTGAGGGGACAGGAGTTTTGGAGCAGTACTTC. The complete variable domain, with remaining parts taken from reference TRBV2 and TRBJ2-7, reads EPEVTQTPSHQVTQMGQEVILRCVPISNHLYFYWYRQILGQKVEFLVSFYNNEISEKSEIFDDQFSVERPDGSNFTLKIRSTKLEDSAMYFCASGDFEGTGVLEQYFGPGTRLTVT.

Concerning this clonotype itself: This may stem from a read error, because a much larger clone lies one nucleotide away. The genes are TRBV7-2 and TRBJ1-2; no clear D. The length of the CDR3 is 14 residues. Germline V CDR1 and CDR2: SGHTA, FQGNSA. CDR3 nucleotides: TGTGTCAGCAGCTTAGTTGCAATCGGCTATGGCTACACCTTC. Encoded protein: CVSSLVAIGYGYTF. Using reference TRBV7-2 and TRBJ1-2 for the parts outside the CDR3, the full variable domain is GAGVSQSPSNKVTEKGKDVELRCDPISGHTALYWYRQSLGQGLEFLIYFQGNSAPDKSGLPSDRFSAERTGGSVSTLTIQRTQQEDSAVYLCVSSLVAIGYGYTFGSGTRLTVV.

The V and J genes are TRBV2 and TRBJ2-1; 10 nucleotides align to TRBD2. The V segment lost 5 bases and the J segment 5 bases; nucleotides outside the gene matches: 9. CDR1 is SNHLY, CDR2 FYNNEI, per germline. The CDR3 is made up of 16 amino acids. The CDR3 DNA follows: TGTGCCAGCAGTTACGCCTTAGCGGGAGGAAACAATGAGCAGTTCTTC. The encoded protein is CASSYALAGGNNEQFF.

This clonotype was observed at least ten times. This chain uses TRBV3-1 with TRBJ1-1; a weak D match, TRBD1 (6 bases). Germline V gene lookup returns CDR1 LGHDT and CDR2 YNNKEL (reference sequence). The CDR3 loop spans 13 amino acids. Trimming removed 7 bases at V and 3 bases at J, with 12 bases between. The CDR3 bases are TGTGCCAGCACTCGGGGGCAGTACACTGAAGCTTTCTTT. Translated, it gives CASTRGQYTEAFF. The whole variable domain, filled in from reference TRBV3-1 and TRBJ1-1, reads DTAVSQTPKYLVTQMGNDKSIKCEQNLGHDTMYWYKQDSKKFLKIMFSYNNKELIINETVPNRFSPKSPDKAHLNLHINSLELGDSAVYFCASTRGQYTEAFFGQGTRLTVV.

This clonotype was found a few times. V usage is TRBV7-8 and J usage is TRBJ1-5; the D gene is possibly TRBD1 (5 bases). Germline CDR1 SGHVS, CDR2 FQNEAQ. V lost 5 bases and J 10 bases, leaving 15 bases between the germline ends. CDR3 length: 13 residues. CDR3 DNA sequence: TGTGCCAGCAGCCTTAGGCGAGGGGCACCCCAGCATTTT. Translated, it gives CASSLRRGAPQHF.

The V and J genes are TRBV5-5 and TRBJ2-1; D uncertain. V was shortened by 1 base and J by 9 bases, with 8 bases between the two germline ends. This CDR3 is built from 12 residues. CDR1 is SGHKS, CDR2 YYEKEE, per germline (reference sequence). The CDR3 coding sequence is TGTGCCAGCAGCTTGTCCCCATCTGAGCAGTTCTTC. Protein: CASSLSPSEQFF. Full variable domain (outside the CDR3, taken from reference TRBV5-5 and TRBJ2-1): DAGVTQSPTHLIKTRGQQVTLRCSPISGHKSVSWYQQVLGQGPQFIFQYYEKEERGRGNFPDRFSARQFPNYSSELNVNALLLGDSALYLCASSLSPSEQFFGPGTRLTVL.

In regard to this clonotype: A much bigger clone sits one base away, suggesting this may be a read error. This chain connects TRBV7-8 to TRBJ1-2, with unresolved D. This CDR3 has 16 residues. The germline V gene encodes CDR1 SGHVS and CDR2 FQNEAQ. V lost 0 bases and J 10 bases, leaving 21 bases between the germline ends. CDR3 nucleotides: TGTGCCAGCAGCTTAGCCGGGAGGAACCCCCGTGATGACTACACCTTC. Protein product: CASSLAGRNPRDDYTF.

Many counts were recorded for this clonotype. This chain uses TRBV3-1 with TRBJ2-7; no reliable D call. CDR3 length: 15 residues. Germline V gene sequence: CDR1 LGHDT, CDR2 YNNKEL (reference sequence). Trimming removed 2 bases at V and 4 bases at J, with 15 bases between. Here the CDR3 reads CASSQLAQPRYEQYF. The CDR3 DNA is TGTGCCAGCAGCCAATTAGCACAGCCTAGATACGAGCAGTACTTC.

The gene calls are TRBV27 and TRBJ2-5; the D is unclear. This CDR3 comprises 9 residues. Germline V gene lookup returns CDR1 MNHEY and CDR2 SMNVEV (reference sequence). Trimming took 7 bases from V and 8 from J, leaving 5 bases between them. The DNA of the CDR3 is TGTGCCAGCATCCAAACCCAGTACTTC. It specifies CASIQTQYF.

The chain carries TRBV5-1 and TRBJ2-1, with 8 bases aligning to TRBD2. The V gene end was trimmed by 0 bases and the J gene end by 6 bases; junction bases not matched to a gene: 5. This CDR3 is built from 15 residues. Germline CDR1 is SGHRS and CDR2 is YFSETQ. CDR3 DNA sequence: TGCGCCAGCAGCTTGGAGGGACTAGTCGGCAATGAGCAGTTCTTC. It specifies CASSLEGLVGNEQFF.

This clonotype was seen ten or more times. The chain's CDR3 is CASSVGLGSYEQYF. DNA of the CDR3: TGTGCCAGCAGCGTCGGACTGGGGTCCTACGAGCAGTACTTC. The genes are TRBV9 and TRBJ2-7, with TRBD2 as a possible D gene (5 bases). Trimming took off 2 bases at V and 1 base at J, with 10 bases between the two ends. CDR3 length: 14 residues. CDR1 and CDR2 from the germline V gene are SGDLS and YYNGEE.

Ten or more counts support this clonotype. The V call is TRBV11-3, the J call TRBJ1-6; D perhaps matches TRBD1 (5 bases). The V end was cut by 2 bases, the J end by 8 bases, with 10 bases between. From germline, CDR1 is SGHNT and CDR2 YENEEA. The CDR3 covers 14 residues. Here the CDR3 reads CASSLLQVDSPLHF. The CDR3 bases are TGTGCCAGCAGCTTATTACAGGTGGATTCACCCCTCCACTTT.

The rearrangement joins TRBV5-1 to TRBJ1-6, with TRBD1 matching 9 bases. The J segment lost 7 bases and the V segment lost 0 bases, leaving 5 bases of the junction unmatched. Germline V gene sequence: CDR1 SGHRS, CDR2 YFSETQ. The CDR3 runs to 16 residues. The CDR3 protein is CASSLEATGGNSPLHF. The CDR3 coding sequence is TGCGCCAGCAGCTTGGAGGCGACAGGGGGGAATTCACCCCTCCACTTT.

The chain is built from TRBV11-2 and TRBJ2-2; possible D gene TRBD1, 6 bases. V lost 2 bases and J lost 8, with 18 bases in between. The CDR3 extends over 16 amino acids. Looked up from germline, CDR1 is SGHAT and CDR2 is FQNNGV. The CDR3: CASSLKDSRGRGELFF. The CDR3 DNA reads TGTGCCAGCAGCTTAAAGGACAGTAGGGGAAGAGGGGAGCTGTTTTTT.

This clonotype was counted at least ten times. The chain employs TRBV9 and TRBJ2-7; TRBD1 matches 7 bases. Trimming cost V 0 bases and J 4 bases; bases outside gene matches: 4. Germline lookup yields CDR1 SGDLS and CDR2 YYNGEE. This CDR3 is 14 amino acids long. CDR3 sequence reads: CASSVGTGAYEQYF. DNA of the CDR3: TGTGCCAGCAGCGTAGGAACAGGGGCGTACGAGCAGTACTTC.

At least ten counts were recorded for this clonotype. This chain uses TRBV15 with TRBJ1-2; no reliable D call. The CDR3 is 15 residues long. Germline assignment: CDR1 LNHNV and CDR2 YYDKDF (reference sequence). V gave up 2 bases and J gave up 4 bases, with 14 bases separating them. CDR3 protein: CATSRTTGAVYGYTF. Written as DNA, the CDR3 is TGTGCCACCAGCAGAACTACGGGAGCGGTCTATGGCTACACCTTC.

This clonotype occurred many times. The chain carries TRBV20-1 and TRBJ2-1; TRBD1 matches at 8 bases. V was clipped by 3 bases and J by 0 bases; unmatched bases: 4. Germline values: CDR1 DFQATT, CDR2 SNEGSKA (reference sequence). This CDR3 has 15 amino acids. CDR3 residues: CSASGTGFSYNEQFF. CDR3 bases: TGCAGTGCTAGTGGGACAGGCTTCTCCTACAATGAGCAGTTCTTC.

This clonotype has at least ten counts. The rearrangement joins TRBV6-2 or TRBV6-3 to TRBJ2-1; no firm D call. This CDR3 spans 13 amino acids. The V gene lost 6 bases and the J gene lost 4 bases, with 10 bases spanning the gap. The germline CDR1 and CDR2 sequences are MNHEY and SVGEGT. CDR3 coding DNA: TGTGCCAGCAGCCCGGACGTTTACAATGAGCAGTTCTTC. Translated, it gives CASSPDVYNEQFF.

This clonotype was found many times. This chain connects TRBV7-9 to TRBJ2-7; TRBD1 might be the D (5 bases). CDR1 is SEHNR and CDR2 is FQNEAQ in the germline V gene (reference sequence). The CDR3 totals 14 residues. V was trimmed by 5 bases and J by 3 bases, leaving 14 bases between them. CDR3 in amino acids: CASSPRESIYEQYF. Here the CDR3 DNA reads TGTGCCAGCAGCCCCAGGGAATCTATCTACGAGCAGTACTTC.

This clonotype was recorded at least ten times. This chain connects TRBV5-1 to TRBJ1-5; D is uncertain. From germline, CDR1 is SGHRS and CDR2 YFSETQ. This CDR3 has 18 amino acids. V lost 0 bases, J lost 0 bases, and 16 bases lay in between. The CDR3 DNA sequence: TGCGCCAGCAGCTTGGTCGTCAGTCGGATTTATAGCAATCAGCCCCAGCATTTT. This codes for CASSLVVSRIYSNQPQHF.

In this sample, this clonotype turned up many times. V gene TRBV28 combines with J gene TRBJ2-3, with 11 nucleotides matching TRBD2. This CDR3 is 21 amino acids long. V shed 3 bases, J shed 0 bases, and the junction held 17 bases outside the gene matches. Looked up from germline, CDR1 is MDHEN and CDR2 is SYDVKM. CDR3: CASSFVYPGLAEPPSTDTQYF. The CDR3 DNA reads TGTGCCAGCAGTTTCGTTTACCCGGGACTAGCGGAACCACCCAGCACAGATACGCAGTATTTT.

In regard to this clonotype: A junction boundary mismatches the germline segment, possibly from a read error. This sequence joins TRBV7-8 and TRBJ2-1; 8 bases are shared with TRBD1. The germline CDR1 and CDR2 sequences are SGHVS and FQNEAQ. The CDR3 extends over 16 amino acids. As DNA, the CDR3 is TGTTCCAGCAGCTTACCTACAGGGGGGAGCCCTAATGAGCAGTTCTTC. It encodes CSSSLPTGGSPNEQFF.

This clonotype was detected ten times or more. The chain uses TRBV15 and TRBJ1-1; 8 bases map to TRBD1. CDR3 length equals 14 residues. V lost 3 bases to trimming and J lost 3 bases; unmatched junction nucleotides: 3. Germline CDR1 is LNHNV and CDR2 is YYDKDF (reference sequence). The DNA for the CDR3 is TGTGCCACCAGCAGCGACAGGGGTTACACTGAAGCTTTCTTT. Translated: CATSSDRGYTEAFF.

This clonotype was picked up many times. The chain is built from TRBV20-1 and TRBJ2-1; 9 nucleotides align to TRBD2. V trimming: 6 bases; J trimming: 9 bases; junction bases outside the gene matches: 15. Germline V gene data show CDR1 as DFQATT and CDR2 as SNEGSKA (reference sequence). This CDR3 region has 15 residues. CDR3 bases: TGCAGTGCCAATAGCGGGAGTAAGGAGTGGGGTGAGCAGTTCTTC. It is translated as CSANSGSKEWGEQFF.

This clonotype has ten or more counts. V and J are TRBV14 and TRBJ2-7; 8 nucleotides line up with TRBD1. V lost 4 bases, J lost 6 bases, and 11 bases stayed unmatched. This CDR3 has 15 residues. Germline V gives CDR1 SGHDN, CDR2 FVKESK. CDR3 amino acids: CASSLLDRGLGEQYF. For the CDR3, the DNA is TGTGCCAGCAGCCTCCTCGACAGGGGTCTCGGCGAGCAGTACTTC.

This clonotype was counted once. The chain combines TRBV15 with TRBJ2-6; TRBD1 matches at 12 bases. The CDR3 sequence is 18 residues long. Germline V gives CDR1 LNHNV, CDR2 YYDKDF (reference sequence). The J segment lost 2 bases and the V segment lost 0 bases, leaving 2 bases of the junction unmatched. Written as DNA, the CDR3 is TGTGCCACCAGCAGAGACGGGACAGGGGGCCCTGGGGCCAACGTCCTGACTTTC. It yields the protein CATSRDGTGGPGANVLTF.

This clonotype occurred many times. The chain couples TRBV20-1 to TRBJ2-7, with unresolved D. The CDR3 runs 16 residues. Trimming took 1 base from V and 3 from J, leaving 19 bases between them. In germline, CDR1 is DFQATT, CDR2 SNEGSKA (reference sequence). DNA for the CDR3: TGCAGTGCTAGAGGTCGACGGGCACTAATTCTCTACGAGCAGTACTTC. It translates to CSARGRRALILYEQYF.